A single sample gave rise to the 27 T cell receptor beta chains below, sequenced in a study of blood T cell repertoires in COVID-19. Sequencing was performed with immunoSEQ multiplex PCR; in TCRdb, only in-frame clones are kept and a portion is missing. Altogether 140,000 to 150,000 clones are present, about 80% being singletons, with the ten largest covering roughly 4.8%. The source material was peripheral blood. Receptors were obtained from a human donor in a cohort sampled during active COVID-19.

This chain links TRBV3-1 (or the pseudogene TRBV3-2) with TRBJ2-3; D may be TRBD2 (5 bases). Germline values: CDR1 LGHDT, CDR2 YNNKEL (reference sequence). CDR3 length equals 16 residues. V was pared by 0 bases and J by 2 bases, with 12 bases between. CDR3 sequence reads: CASSQERSLATDTQYF. The CDR3 DNA reads as TGTGCCAGCAGCCAAGAAAGATCCCTAGCCACAGATACGCAGTATTTT.

V usage is TRBV18 and J usage is TRBJ1-1, with D possibly being TRBD1 (6 bases). Germline CDR1 KGHSH, CDR2 LQKENI. The germline V and J ends were trimmed by 2 bases and 5 bases, with 18 bases remaining between them. The CDR3 spans 16 residues. DNA for the CDR3: TGTGCCAGCTCACCAAAGCCACACCAAGGGGGTACTGAAGCTTTCTTT. This gives the protein CASSPKPHQGGTEAFF.

The genes are TRBV9 and TRBJ2-4; TRBD2 agrees at 8 bases. Germline V gives CDR1 SGDLS, CDR2 YYNGEE. The J segment lost 7 bases and the V segment lost 4 bases, leaving 7 bases of the junction unmatched. The CDR3 covers 14 residues. CDR3 DNA sequence: TGTGCCAGCAGCCCCGGACTAGCTGGGAACATTCAGTACTTC. It specifies CASSPGLAGNIQYF. Full variable domain (rest looked up from reference TRBV9 and TRBJ2-4): DSGVTQTPKHLITATGQRVTLRCSPRSGDLSVYWYQQSLDQGLQFLIQYYNGEERAKGNILERFSAQQFPDLHSELNLSSLELGDSALYFCASSPGLAGNIQYFGAGTRLSVL.

Notes on this clone: Germline and junction disagree at one end, which may indicate a read error. The chain links TRBV7-7 to TRBJ2-5, with 7 bases matching TRBD1. CDR1 is SSHAT and CDR2 is FNYEAQ in the germline V gene (reference sequence). The CDR3 totals 15 residues. The CDR3 DNA reads as TGTGCTAGCAGCTTAGGGGGACAGACCCAAGAGACCCAGTACTTC. As protein: CASSLGGQTQETQYF.

This rearrangement joins TRBV11-3 to TRBJ1-4, with D hard to call. This CDR3 has 17 residues. Germline CDR1 reads SGHNT; CDR2 reads YENEEA. The germline V and J ends were trimmed by 5 bases and 0 bases, with 16 bases remaining between them. The CDR3 DNA reads as TGTGCCAGCAGCCCAATGGCCGATGACACAACTAATGAAAAACTGTTTTTT. Its protein product is CASSPMADDTTNEKLFF.

The J gene is TRBJ2-1, the V gene TRBV27; TRBD2 aligns across 8 bases. Germline lookup yields CDR1 MNHEY and CDR2 SMNVEV (reference sequence). The J segment lost 4 bases and the V segment lost 2 bases, leaving 7 bases of the junction unmatched. The CDR3 runs 16 residues. CDR3 region: CASSLPGIAGYNEQFF. Here the CDR3 DNA reads TGTGCCAGCAGTTTACCCGGCATAGCGGGGTACAATGAGCAGTTCTTC.

The V gene is TRBV6-5, the J gene TRBJ2-2; 12 nucleotides agree with TRBD2. This CDR3 has 15 amino acids. The germline CDR1 and CDR2 sequences are MNHEY and SVGAGI. After removal of 5 bases from V and 6 bases from J, the junction contained 4 bases not matched to a gene. The CDR3, as DNA: TGTGCCAGCAGTAGACTAGCGGGAGTAGCCGGGGAGCTGTTTTTT. Translating gives CASSRLAGVAGELFF.

This clone was seen a single time. The V gene is TRBV5-4, the J gene TRBJ2-2; 10 bases agree with TRBD1. The CDR3 runs to 16 residues. Germline lookup yields CDR1 SGHNT and CDR2 YYREEE (reference sequence). V lost 4 bases to trimming and J lost 5 bases; unmatched junction nucleotides: 8. CDR3 in DNA: TGTGCCAGCAGCAAAGCGGGACAGGGGAGGACCGGGGAGCTGTTTTTT. The encoded protein is CASSKAGQGRTGELFF. Using reference TRBV5-4 and TRBJ2-2 for the parts outside the CDR3, the full variable domain is ETGVTQSPTHLIKTRGQQVTLRCSSQSGHNTVSWYQQALGQGPQFIFQYYREEENGRGNFPPRFSGLQFPNYSSELNVNALELDDSALYLCASSKAGQGRTGELFFGEGSRLTVL.

This clone was recorded only once. The chain is built from TRBV11-1 and TRBJ2-1, with TRBD2 identical over 10 bases. The germline V gene has CDR1 SGHAT and CDR2 FQDESV (reference sequence). The junction had 12 bases not matched to a gene; V was cut back by 5 bases and J by 8 bases. This CDR3 has 16 residues. The CDR3 nucleotides are TGTGCCAGCAGCCCGAGAGTAGCGGGGGGTTGGTATGAGCAGTTCTTC. Residues: CASSPRVAGGWYEQFF.

The V gene is TRBV2, the J gene TRBJ2-5; perhaps TRBD2 as D (5 bases). Trimming took 1 base from V and 4 from J, leaving 10 bases between them. From germline, CDR1 is SNHLY and CDR2 FYNNEI. CDR3 size: 14 residues. The CDR3 nucleotides are TGTGCCAGCAGTGAAGGAGGGCGTAGAGAGACCCAGTACTTC. Residues: CASSEGGRRETQYF.

This chain connects TRBV6-5 to TRBJ2-2, with 7 bases lining up with TRBD1. Germline loops: CDR1 MNHEY, CDR2 SVGAGI. This CDR3 has 15 residues. V gave up 6 bases and J gave up 2 bases; unmatched junction bases: 6. The CDR3 loop is CASSARQGNTGELFF. CDR3 in DNA: TGTGCCAGCAGCGCCAGACAGGGAAACACCGGGGAGCTGTTTTTT.

The V gene is TRBV29-1, the J gene TRBJ1-1; D remains ambiguous. Germline values: CDR1 SQVTM, CDR2 ANQGSEA. The CDR3 extends over 14 amino acids. Trimming left V 4 bases short and J 1 base short, with 13 bases between. The CDR3 DNA sequence: TGCAGCGTTGGTGGAGGGCAACAGAACACTGAAGCTTTCTTT. Its protein product is CSVGGGQQNTEAFF.

The chain couples TRBV5-1 to TRBJ2-4, with TRBD2 matching 12 bases. CDR3 length: 18 amino acids. The trim removed 4 bases at V and 0 bases at J, leaving 8 bases unmatched. Germline CDR1 reads SGHRS; CDR2 reads YFSETQ. CDR3 amino acids: CASSDGLAGSLAKNIQYF. CDR3 bases: TGCGCCAGCAGCGACGGACTAGCGGGATCCCTAGCCAAAAACATTCAGTACTTC.

The gene calls are TRBV11-2 and TRBJ2-3; a weak D match, TRBD2 (6 bases). V was pared by 1 base and J by 7 bases, with 18 bases between. CDR3 size: 16 residues. The germline gives CDR1 SGHAT, CDR2 FQNNGV. The CDR3 spells CASSLGASAGTHTQYF. The CDR3 DNA sequence: TGTGCCAGCAGCTTAGGGGCTAGCGCAGGGACCCATACGCAGTATTTT.

The chain has TRBV6-5 and TRBJ1-2; no clear D gene. CDR1 and CDR2 (germline): MNHEY, SVGAGI. V was pared by 0 bases and J by 1 base, with 9 bases between. The CDR3 spans 15 residues. The CDR3 sequence is CASSYSNPVNYGYTF. The CDR3 coding sequence is TGTGCCAGCAGTTACTCGAATCCAGTTAACTATGGCTACACCTTC.

V gene TRBV5-4 combines with J gene TRBJ2-2; the match to TRBD2 covers 13 bases. V lost 0 bases, J lost 7 bases, and 9 bases stayed unmatched. This CDR3 is built from 18 residues. Germline V gene lookup returns CDR1 SGHNT and CDR2 YYREEE (reference sequence). CDR3 nucleotide sequence: TGTGCCAGCAGCTTGGGGGGTACTAGCGGGAGGGCCATCGGGGAGCTGTTTTTT. Translating gives CASSLGGTSGRAIGELFF.

The chain's CDR3 is CSASSPQRDTEAFF. The CDR3 nucleotides read TGCAGTGCTAGTTCCCCCCAGAGGGACACTGAAGCTTTCTTT. The chain joins TRBV20-1 to TRBJ1-1, with D unclear. The CDR3 is made up of 14 amino acids. The germline V and J ends were trimmed by 3 bases and 3 bases, with 14 bases remaining between them. The germline V gene has CDR1 DFQATT and CDR2 SNEGSKA (reference sequence).

V is TRBV28 and J is TRBJ2-5; 7 bases match TRBD2. CDR3 length: 16 amino acids. CDR1 and CDR2 from the germline V gene are MDHEN and SYDVKM. J was trimmed by 4 bases and V by 7 bases; bases with no gene match: 15. This chain's CDR3 is CASTPLGGVRGETQYF. CDR3 DNA: TGTGCCAGCACCCCCCTGGGAGGGGTAAGAGGAGAGACCCAGTACTTC. The full variable domain, completed using reference TRBV28 and TRBJ2-5, is DVKVTQSSRYLVKRTGEKVFLECVQDMDHENMFWYRQDPGLGLRLIYFSYDVKMKEKGDIPEGYSVSREKKERFSLILESASTNQTSMYLCASTPLGGVRGETQYFGPGTRLLVL.

V is TRBV5-5 and J is TRBJ2-1, with D perhaps TRBD1 (7 bases). Trimming pared 4 bases from V and 4 bases from J, leaving 15 bases between. The CDR3 extends over 15 amino acids. Germline lookup yields CDR1 SGHKS and CDR2 YYEKEE (reference sequence). The CDR3 bases are TGTGCCAGCAGCCTGGGGGGACAGATATACAATGAGCAGTTCTTC. This encodes CASSLGGQIYNEQFF.

The chain is built from TRBV2 and TRBJ2-7, with D possibly TRBD1 on 6 matching bases. Germline V gene lookup returns CDR1 SNHLY and CDR2 FYNNEI. This CDR3 has 13 amino acids. The V gene lost 8 bases and the J gene lost 4 bases, with 15 bases spanning the gap. This CDR3 reads CASRQDGSYEQYV. For the CDR3, the DNA is TGTGCCAGCCGACAGGACGGGTCATACGAGCAGTACGTC.

V and J are TRBV4-2 and TRBJ1-3, with a possible D match to TRBD1 (5 bases). The length of the CDR3 is 16 residues. The V end lost 5 bases, the J end lost 3 bases, and 17 bases lay between the germline ends. CDR1 is LGHNA and CDR2 is YNFKEQ in the germline V gene. In DNA, the CDR3 is TGTGCCAGCAGCTCCGGCCCGGGGGTGGGTGGAAACACCATATATTTT. Translation gives CASSSGPGVGGNTIYF.

The chain uses TRBV7-3 and TRBJ2-1, with D unclear. Trimming took off 0 bases at V and 5 bases at J, with 11 bases between the two ends. CDR3 size: 15 residues. Germline assignment: CDR1 SGHTA and CDR2 FQGTGA. The CDR3 nucleotides are TGTGCCAGCAGCTTAACGGAGACCCGGGACAATGAGCAGTTCTTC. Protein sequence: CASSLTETRDNEQFF.

The CDR3 sequence: CASSKTPSRGQPQHF. The CDR3 region has the DNA TGTGCCAGCAGCAAAACCCCTTCTCGGGGTCAGCCCCAGCATTTT. The chain is built from TRBV21-1 and TRBJ1-5. TRBV21-1 is a pseudogene segment. There are 15 residues in the CDR3.

CDR3 bases: TGTGCCAGCAGTTTCGGACAGGGCCCTAGCACAGATACGCAGTATTTT. Protein sequence: CASSFGQGPSTDTQYF. This rearrangement joins TRBV27 to TRBJ2-3; TRBD1 matches at 8 bases. The CDR3 covers 16 residues. Germline V gives CDR1 MNHEY, CDR2 SMNVEV (reference sequence). Trimming at V came to 3 bases and at J to 0 bases, leaving 5 bases not matched to a gene.

The chain recombines TRBV15 with TRBJ2-1, with D tentatively TRBD2 (6 bases). The CDR3 is 12 amino acids. The ends were cut back, 1 base at V and 9 bases at J, with 7 bases in the middle. In germline, CDR1 is LNHNV, CDR2 YYDKDF (reference sequence). The CDR3 loop reads CATSRGEVEQFF. The CDR3 nucleotides are TGTGCCACCAGCAGAGGGGAGGTTGAGCAGTTCTTC. The full variable domain, rest sourced from reference TRBV15 and TRBJ2-1, is DAMVIQNPRYQVTQFGKPVTLSCSQTLNHNVMYWYQQKSSQAPKLLFHYYDKDFNNEADTPDNFQSRRPNTSFCFLDIRSPGLGDTAMYLCATSRGEVEQFFGPGTRLTVL.

V and J are TRBV19 and TRBJ2-4, with 9 nucleotides matching TRBD1. From germline, CDR1 is LNHDA and CDR2 SQIVND (reference sequence). The J segment lost 2 bases and the V segment lost 1 base, leaving 6 bases of the junction unmatched. The CDR3 has 17 amino acids. CDR3 sequence (DNA): TGTGCCAGTAGTATAGGGGGACAGGGAAGACCCAAAAACATTCAGTACTTC. Residues: CASSIGGQGRPKNIQYF.

This rearrangement joins TRBV5-1 to TRBJ2-5; D ambiguous. Between the trimmed V and J ends, which lost 0 bases and 0 bases, there was a span of 6 bases. The CDR3 has 14 amino acids. Germline-derived CDR1 and CDR2 are SGHRS and YFSETQ. Here the CDR3 DNA reads TGCGCCAGCAGCTTGGTTCTTGACCAAGAGACCCAGTACTTC. Translating it yields CASSLVLDQETQYF.